The next 22 T cell receptor beta chains were all read from a single sample in a study of shared clonotypes between healthy human individuals. Sequencing was performed with immunoSEQ multiplex PCR; in TCRdb, only in-frame clones are kept and a portion is missing. The data show about 520,000 clones, around 85% seen once. Source material: PBMCs. All receptors come from a woman in her 40s in good health. Some clones in this sample may be carry-over from other donors' samples.

J is TRBJ1-5 and V is TRBV5-1; 10 bases agree with TRBD1. In germline, CDR1 is SGHRS, CDR2 YFSETQ. The CDR3 extends over 17 amino acids. Germline trimming cut 4 bases from V and 2 bases from J; bases unmatched to any gene: 9. CDR3 sequence (DNA): TGCGCCAGCAGCCCTGGGACAGGGGACAATCGCAATCAGCCCCAGCATTTT. Protein sequence: CASSPGTGDNRNQPQHF.

The chain joins TRBV19 to TRBJ2-2, with 10 bases aligning to TRBD2. The V segment lost 3 bases and the J segment 6 bases; nucleotides outside the gene matches: 4. The germline V gene encodes CDR1 LNHDA and CDR2 SQIVND (reference sequence). CDR3 length: 15 residues. The CDR3 bases are TGTGCCAGTAGTATTCTAGCGGGAGCCCCCGGGGAGCTGTTTTTT. It specifies CASSILAGAPGELFF.

The V and J genes are TRBV30 and TRBJ1-2, with 8 bases aligning to TRBD1. The CDR3 runs to 15 residues. Germline-derived CDR1 and CDR2 are GTSNPN and SVGIG (reference sequence). The ends lost 0 bases at V and 4 bases at J; junction bases unmatched: 7. CDR3 sequence reads: CAWSVGTGALYGYTF. CDR3 bases: TGTGCCTGGAGTGTTGGGACAGGAGCCCTCTATGGCTACACCTTC.

The rearrangement links TRBV7-3 to TRBJ2-5, with D uncertain. V lost 2 bases and J lost 5, with 9 bases in between. CDR3 length: 13 amino acids. Germline values: CDR1 SGHTA, CDR2 FQGTGA. For the CDR3, the DNA is TGTGCCAGCAGCTTAGACGACGGGGAGACCCAGTACTTC. It specifies CASSLDDGETQYF.

This clone was seen a handful of times. This rearrangement joins TRBV7-2 to TRBJ1-2, with TRBD1 identical over 7 bases. V dropped 1 base and J dropped 7; count of bases not matched to a gene: 9. The CDR3 is made up of 15 amino acids. Germline V CDR1 and CDR2: SGHTA, FQGNSA. CDR3 nucleotide sequence: TGTGCCAGCAGCTTAGAGGGGGGTAGGACAGGTGGCTACACCTTC. This encodes CASSLEGGRTGGYTF.

The V call is TRBV6-4, the J call TRBJ1-5; TRBD1 matches 8 bases. There are 18 residues in the CDR3. Germline V gene data show CDR1 as MRHNA and CDR2 as SNTAGT. V gave up 5 bases and J gave up 1 base; unmatched junction bases: 13. The CDR3 nucleotides are TGTGCCAGCAGTTCCCCCCGACAGGGGAGAGAGAGCAATCAGCCCCAGCATTTT. Translated: CASSSPRQGRESNQPQHF.

The rearrangement joins TRBV5-4 to TRBJ2-2; D is unresolved. The V and J ends lost 0 bases and 7 bases respectively, with 10 bases between them. The CDR3 runs to 14 residues. The germline V gene has CDR1 SGHNT and CDR2 YYREEE (reference sequence). CDR3 amino acids: CASSLAGVVGELFF. For the CDR3, the DNA is TGTGCCAGCAGCTTGGCTGGGGTAGTCGGGGAGCTGTTTTTT.

This clone was detected only a few times. The same CDR3 arises from other DNA sequences in this sample as well. The V and J genes are TRBV29-1 and TRBJ1-1; 7 bases line up with TRBD1. The CDR3 is 14 residues long. V shed 5 bases, J shed 2 bases, and the junction held 8 bases outside the gene matches. Germline-derived CDR1 and CDR2 are SQVTM and ANQGSEA. CDR3 residues: CSVPGQPTNTEAFF. The DNA for the CDR3 is TGCAGCGTTCCGGGACAGCCAACCAACACTGAAGCTTTCTTT. The whole variable domain, remainder taken from reference TRBV29-1 and TRBJ1-1, is SAVISQKPSRDICQRGTSLTIQCQVDSQVTMMFWYRQQPGQSLTLIATANQGSEATYESGFVIDKFPISRPNLTFSTLTVSNMSPEDSSIYLCSVPGQPTNTEAFFGQGTRLTVV.

The chain recombines TRBV5-1 with TRBJ1-2; no definite D call. The germline V gene encodes CDR1 SGHRS and CDR2 YFSETQ. V was pared by 2 bases and J by 8 bases, with 19 bases between. The CDR3 contains 15 residues. The CDR3 loop is CASSLDTARGEGYTF. CDR3 in DNA: TGCGCCAGCAGCTTAGATACCGCCCGTGGGGAGGGCTACACCTTC.

Of note for this clone: One end of the junction varies from germline; a read error may be responsible. The CDR3 DNA reads TGTGCCAGCAGCTCGACAGGGTTTGCATCCACCTGGGAGCTGTTCTTT. Translated, it gives CASSSTGFASTWELFF. J is TRBJ2-2 and V is TRBV7-3; 7 bases are shared with TRBD1. Germline CDR1 SGHTA, CDR2 FQGTGA. The CDR3 runs 16 residues.

J is TRBJ2-2 and V is TRBV18, with a tentative D call TRBD1 (6 bases). CDR1 and CDR2 (germline): KGHSH, LQKENI. The CDR3 extends over 15 amino acids. V dropped 6 bases and J dropped 3 bases, with 14 bases sitting between them. In DNA form, the CDR3 reads TGTGCCAGCTCTCGGCGACAGGCAGACACCGGGGAGCTGTTTTTT. Translation gives CASSRRQADTGELFF.

The chain couples TRBV7-3 to TRBJ2-2; perhaps TRBD2 as D (6 bases). The CDR3 totals 15 residues. Germline V lookup: CDR1 SGHTA, CDR2 FQGTGA. V lost 5 bases and J lost 2, with 12 bases in between. The CDR3 DNA sequence: TGTGCCAGCAGCCCAGAGGCGGGAAACACCGGGGAGCTGTTTTTT. Its protein product is CASSPEAGNTGELFF. Combining the CDR3 with reference TRBV7-3 and TRBJ2-2 gives the whole variable domain GAGVSQTPSNKVTEKGKYVELRCDPISGHTALYWYRQSLGQGPEFLIYFQGTGAADDSGLPNDRFFAVRPEGSVSTLKIQRTERGDSAVYLCASSPEAGNTGELFFGEGSRLTVL.

As for this clone: This likely came from a read error, as a far larger clone is one base away. Within the sample, other DNA sequences also encode this same CDR3. This chain joins TRBV11-1 and TRBJ2-5; D possibly corresponds to TRBD2 (5 bases). CDR3 size: 14 residues. From germline, CDR1 is SGHAT and CDR2 FQDESV (reference sequence). V lost 5 bases, J lost 0 bases, and 10 bases lay in between. The CDR3 bases are TGTGCCAGCAGCCGCCTAGCTAACCAAGAGACCCAGTACTTC. This sequence encodes CASSRLANQETQYF.

The gene calls are TRBV7-3 and TRBJ2-3; D is unclear. CDR3 length: 14 amino acids. Between the trimmed V and J ends, which lost 2 bases and 5 bases, there was a span of 11 bases. Germline V lookup: CDR1 SGHTA, CDR2 FQGTGA. The CDR3 loop reads CASSLLPAGDTQYF. DNA for the CDR3: TGTGCCAGCAGCTTACTACCCGCCGGAGATACGCAGTATTTT.

This clone was counted only a few times. The V call is TRBV27, the J call TRBJ2-7; 11 bases are a match to TRBD1. This CDR3 has 14 residues. The trim removed 8 bases at V and 6 bases at J, leaving 9 bases unmatched. CDR1 is MNHEY and CDR2 is SMNVEV in the germline V gene (reference sequence). In DNA, the CDR3 is TGTGCCAGCTCGAGGACAGGGGGCGGATTCGAGCAGTACTTC. This sequence encodes CASSRTGGGFEQYF.

With respect to this clone: A read error is likely here: a far larger clone is one base away. This chain joins TRBV30 and TRBJ1-1, with D possibly being TRBD1 (6 bases). From germline, CDR1 is GTSNPN and CDR2 SVGIG (reference sequence). V lost 0 bases and J lost 12, with 11 bases in between. The length of the CDR3 is 11 residues. CDR3 loop: CAWSVHRATFF. CDR3 in DNA: TGTGCCTGGAGTGTACACAGGGCCACTTTCTTT.

V usage is TRBV30 and J usage is TRBJ2-1, with 15 nucleotides matching TRBD2. Germline V gives CDR1 GTSNPN, CDR2 SVGIG (reference sequence). V lost 2 bases and J lost 8; bases outside the gene matches: 7. The CDR3 runs to 16 residues. The DNA of the CDR3 is TGTGCCTGGAGTCAAGGACTAGCGGGAGGGCCAGATGAGCAGTTCTTC. Amino acids: CAWSQGLAGGPDEQFF.

This sequence joins TRBV19 and TRBJ1-2; the D gene is possibly TRBD1 (6 bases). Germline V lookup: CDR1 LNHDA, CDR2 SQIVND (reference sequence). V lost 4 bases and J 1 base, leaving 13 bases between the germline ends. The CDR3 is made up of 15 amino acids. CDR3 sequence reads: CASSTPGVGNYGYTF. The CDR3 bases are TGTGCCAGTAGTACACCAGGGGTTGGTAACTATGGCTACACCTTC.

The chain couples TRBV27 to TRBJ2-5; D might be TRBD2 (5 bases). This CDR3 contains 16 residues. Trimming took off 1 base at V and 1 base at J, with 13 bases between the two ends. Per the germline V gene, CDR1 is MNHEY and CDR2 is SMNVEV (reference sequence). Here the CDR3 DNA reads TGTGCCAGCAGTTTATTCACCCCAGGAGGCCAAGAGACCCAGTACTTC. Its translation is CASSLFTPGGQETQYF.

On this clone itself: In the same sample, other DNA sequences code for this CDR3. In nucleotides, the CDR3 is TGTGCCAGTAGTATAGCTAGCGGGAGGAGCTACGAGCAGTACTTC. Its protein is CASSIASGRSYEQYF. V gene TRBV19 combines with J gene TRBJ2-7; 11 nucleotides match TRBD2. The CDR3 runs to 15 residues. With 1 base clipped from V and 3 bases from J, the junction kept 2 bases outside the gene matches. CDR1 is LNHDA and CDR2 is SQIVND in the germline V gene (reference sequence).

The gene calls are TRBV28 and TRBJ1-4; D is perhaps TRBD1 (6 bases). Trimming shortened V by 5 bases and J by 3 bases, and 13 bases separated the two germline ends. The CDR3 covers 15 residues. Germline V lookup: CDR1 MDHEN, CDR2 SYDVKM. The CDR3 protein is CASSPPPGANEKLFF. CDR3 bases: TGTGCCAGCAGTCCCCCGCCAGGGGCTAATGAAAAACTGTTTTTT. The full variable domain, with the rest looked up from reference TRBV28 and TRBJ1-4, is DVKVTQSSRYLVKRTGEKVFLECVQDMDHENMFWYRQDPGLGLRLIYFSYDVKMKEKGDIPEGYSVSREKKERFSLILESASTNQTSMYLCASSPPPGANEKLFFGSGTQLSVL.

As concerns this clone: This likely came from a read error, as a far larger clone is one base away. This chain joins TRBV28 and TRBJ1-1; 9 nucleotides align to TRBD1. CDR1 and CDR2 (germline): MDHEN, SYDVKM. The V segment lost 3 bases and the J segment 0 bases; nucleotides outside the gene matches: 2. The CDR3 is 15 amino acids. This chain's CDR3 is CASSFGTGLNTEAFF. CDR3 nucleotide sequence: TGTGCCAGCAGTTTCGGGACAGGGTTGAACACTGAAGCTTTCTTT.